Reported below is one T cell receptor beta chain. Its matching antigen is unknown. These data come from a study of CD8 T cells in ankylosing spondylitis. V dropped 2 bases and J dropped 0 bases, with 11 bases sitting between them. This CDR3 comprises 16 residues. The germline V gene has CDR1 SGHAT and CDR2 FQNNGV. Whole-study results and caveats: Ankylosing spondylitis blood appeared to carry a characteristic TCR beta motif of several highly homologous variants. Reportedly, disease-linked clones are significantly enriched in ankylosing spondylitis patients' matched synovial fluid. Several of the motif variants were reported before in synovial fluid and blood from reactive arthritis.

TCRdb used MiXCR to reprocess the 5' RACE reads, holding one entry per CDR3 protein. The sample has about 340,000 distinct CDR3 sequences; 8% are singletons. The source material was blood, either unsorted or a sorted T cell fraction (not recorded which). This sequence originates from a male donor with ankylosing spondylitis. This rearrangement joins TRBV11-2 to TRBJ2-1; the D is unclear. Here the CDR3 DNA reads TGTGCCAGCAGCTTACGTTCTAGAAGCTCCTACAATGAGCAGTTCTTC. This translates into CASSLRSRSSYNEQFF. Full variable domain (remainder filled in from reference TRBV11-2 and TRBJ2-1): EAGVAQSPRYKIIEKRQSVAFWCNPISGHATLYWYQQILGQGPKLLIQFQNNGVVDDSQLPKDRFSAERLKGVDSTLKIQPAKLEDSAVYLCASSLRSRSSYNEQFFGPGTRLTVL.